A single sample is the source of the 4 T cell receptor beta chains below, sequenced in a study of identical twins. MiXCR, run by TCRdb on the 5' RACE reads, gives a single entry per CDR3 protein. The sample lists about 890,000 distinct CDR3 sequences; around 12% were seen once. These data were also filed under a second study, of yellow fever vaccine responses in identical twins.

Sequenced sample: PBMCs. All receptors come from a woman aged 18-29 years in good health.

This clonotype turned up a few times. J is TRBJ2-5 and V is TRBV5-1; a possible D gene is TRBD1 (6 bases). The V and J ends lost 6 bases and 4 bases respectively, with 22 bases between them. CDR3 length: 16 amino acids. Per germline, CDR1 SGHRS and CDR2 YFSETQ. CDR3 nucleotides: TGCGCCAGCACCAACAGGGAAGGGGTGGTCGGAGAGACCCAGTACTTC. As protein: CASTNREGVVGETQYF. The whole variable domain, remainder taken from reference TRBV5-1 and TRBJ2-5, is KAGVTQTPRYLIKTRGQQVTLSCSPISGHRSVSWYQQTPGQGLQFLFEYFSETQRNKGNFPGRFSGRQFSNSRSEMNVSTLELGDSALYLCASTNREGVVGETQYFGPGTRLLVL.

The V gene is TRBV28, the J gene TRBJ2-7; TRBD1 matches 9 bases. Germline values: CDR1 MDHEN, CDR2 SYDVKM. V lost 3 bases, J lost 2 bases, and 11 bases stayed unmatched. The CDR3 runs 17 residues. CDR3 sequence reads: CASSLSLGDRVTYEQYF. The DNA of the CDR3 is TGTGCCAGCAGTTTGTCCCTCGGGGACAGGGTCACCTACGAGCAGTACTTC. The full variable domain, completed using reference TRBV28 and TRBJ2-7, is DVKVTQSSRYLVKRTGEKVFLECVQDMDHENMFWYRQDPGLGLRLIYFSYDVKMKEKGDIPEGYSVSREKKERFSLILESASTNQTSMYLCASSLSLGDRVTYEQYFGPGTRLTVT.

V gene TRBV7-2 combines with J gene TRBJ2-7; 7 bases align to TRBD2. CDR3 length: 15 amino acids. CDR1 is SGHTA and CDR2 is FQGNSA in the germline V gene. V lost 5 bases and J lost 1; bases outside the gene matches: 8. The CDR3 coding sequence is TGTGCCAGCAGCCCCCTGGGAGCGGGATCCTACGAGCAGTACTTC. Translated: CASSPLGAGSYEQYF. Using reference TRBV7-2 and TRBJ2-7 for the parts outside the CDR3, the full variable domain is GAGVSQSPSNKVTEKGKDVELRCDPISGHTALYWYRQSLGQGLEFLIYFQGNSAPDKSGLPSDRFSAERTGGSVSTLTIQRTQQEDSAVYLCASSPLGAGSYEQYFGPGTRLTVT.

The rearrangement joins TRBV3-1 to TRBJ1-4; D remains ambiguous. Looked up from germline, CDR1 is LGHDT and CDR2 is YNNKEL (reference sequence). Deletions cut 4 bases from V and 8 bases from J, with 14 bases between. The CDR3 loop spans 14 amino acids. The CDR3 DNA is TGTGCCAGCAGCCTCTCCGGATCGCCGGAAAAACTGTTTTTT. Translating it yields CASSLSGSPEKLFF. The entire variable domain, with the rest obtained from reference TRBV3-1 and TRBJ1-4, is as follows: DTAVSQTPKYLVTQMGNDKSIKCEQNLGHDTMYWYKQDSKKFLKIMFSYNNKELIINETVPNRFSPKSPDKAHLNLHINSLELGDSAVYFCASSLSGSPEKLFFGSGTQLSVL.